Each of the 14 T cell receptor beta chains below was sequenced from the same sample in a study of CD8+ T cells in alopecia areata. Treatment noted: oral pan-JAK inhibitor, 5-10 mg twice daily. Following extraction, RNA underwent reverse transcription to cDNA, which served as the sequencing template. The assay was immunoSEQ multiplex PCR, and TCRdb's table has in-frame clones only and misses some. The sample yields roughly 220,000 clones, 66% seen once. The specimen was CD4+ T cells sorted from blood, collected around week 44, from a patient treated with tofacitinib. These receptors originate from a human donor with alopecia areata.

V and J are TRBV5-1 and TRBJ2-3, with TRBD2 as a possible D gene (6 bases). The CDR3 has 18 residues. From germline, CDR1 is SGHRS and CDR2 YFSETQ. V was clipped by 2 bases and J by 5 bases, with 24 bases between them. In DNA, the CDR3 is TGCGCCAGCAGCTTACAAACAGAGACTAGAGGTATTATAGATACGCAGTATTTT. Protein product: CASSLQTETRGIIDTQYF.

This clone was picked up a small number of times. The chain combines TRBV5-1 with TRBJ1-1; D unclear. The CDR3 contains 14 residues. The V end was cut by 0 bases, the J end by 2 bases, with 8 bases between. Germline V gene lookup returns CDR1 SGHRS and CDR2 YFSETQ. The CDR3 sequence is CASSLDRRNTEAFF. Written as DNA, the CDR3 is TGCGCCAGCAGCTTGGACAGACGAAACACTGAAGCTTTCTTT.

The J gene is TRBJ2-7, the V gene TRBV4-2; 10 nucleotides align to TRBD2. V shed 1 base and J 5 bases; nucleotides not matched to a gene: 5. The CDR3 sequence is 15 residues long. CDR1 is LGHNA and CDR2 is YNFKEQ in the germline V gene. CDR3 in DNA: TGTGCCAGCAGCCAAGGGCTAGCGGGGGTTAACGAGCAGTACTTC. Residues: CASSQGLAGVNEQYF.

The chain joins TRBV9 to TRBJ1-2, with D unresolved. Per the germline V gene, CDR1 is SGDLS and CDR2 is YYNGEE. The ends were cut back, 4 bases at V and 5 bases at J, with 12 bases in the middle. The CDR3 extends over 13 amino acids. In DNA form, the CDR3 reads TGTGCCAGCAGCCCCAGGACGGAATATGGCTACACCTTC. This gives the protein CASSPRTEYGYTF.

Turning to this clone: The same CDR3 can be traced to other DNA sequences in this sample. This chain joins TRBV5-1 and TRBJ1-1; a weak D match, TRBD1 (5 bases). In germline, CDR1 is SGHRS, CDR2 YFSETQ. V was cut by 0 bases and J by 1 base, with 7 bases left in between. The length of the CDR3 is 14 residues. The CDR3 sequence is CASSLGGSNTEAFF. Here the CDR3 DNA reads TGCGCCAGCAGCTTGGGGGGGTCGAACACTGAAGCTTTCTTT.

The rearrangement links TRBV7-2 to TRBJ2-3; D gene unclear. The V end was cut by 5 bases, the J end by 6 bases, with 12 bases between. CDR1 and CDR2 (germline): SGHTA, FQGNSA. The CDR3 sequence is 13 residues long. The CDR3 protein is CASSPGDQDTQYF. CDR3 sequence (DNA): TGTGCCAGCAGCCCCGGTGATCAGGATACGCAGTATTTT. Full variable domain (rest looked up from reference TRBV7-2 and TRBJ2-3): GAGVSQSPSNKVTEKGKDVELRCDPISGHTALYWYRQSLGQGLEFLIYFQGNSAPDKSGLPSDRFSAERTGGSVSTLTIQRTQQEDSAVYLCASSPGDQDTQYFGPGTRLTVL.

The rearrangement joins TRBV29-1 to TRBJ1-2, with D unresolved. The CDR3 has 13 residues. Trimming cost V 7 bases and J 4 bases, with 16 bases left between them. CDR1 and CDR2 (germline): SQVTM, ANQGSEA. The CDR3 region is CSAQPGAGYGYTF. The CDR3 DNA follows: TGCAGCGCCCAACCTGGAGCAGGCTATGGCTACACCTTC.

CDR3 bases: TGTGCCTGGGGCTCCGGGACAGGGGATCAGCCCCAGCATTTT. It specifies CAWGSGTGDQPQHF. The chain has TRBV30 and TRBJ1-5; TRBD1 aligns across 10 bases. V was clipped by 5 bases and J by 5 bases; unmatched bases: 6. Germline V CDR1 and CDR2: GTSNPN, SVGIG (reference sequence). CDR3 length equals 14 residues.

The chain couples TRBV27 to TRBJ2-2, with D perhaps TRBD2 (7 bases). This CDR3 comprises 15 residues. Germline CDR1 reads MNHEY; CDR2 reads SMNVEV (reference sequence). Trimming took 10 bases from V and 7 from J, leaving 22 bases between them. CDR3 in amino acids: CATNPAGGQDGELFF. The CDR3 coding sequence is TGTGCCACAAACCCCGCCGGGGGGCAAGACGGGGAGCTGTTTTTT.

This clone was seen many times. This rearrangement joins TRBV29-1 to TRBJ2-1; TRBD1 agrees at 7 bases. With 4 bases clipped from V and 13 bases from J, the junction kept 7 bases outside the gene matches. The CDR3 spans 11 residues. Germline V gives CDR1 SQVTM, CDR2 ANQGSEA. CDR3 amino acids: CSVADRSEQFF. As DNA, the CDR3 is TGCAGCGTTGCGGACAGGAGCGAACAGTTCTTC.

The chain joins TRBV4-1 to TRBJ2-1; tentatively, D is TRBD1 (5 bases). This CDR3 spans 14 amino acids. The germline V gene has CDR1 MGHRA and CDR2 YSYEKL. Trimming left V 0 bases short and J 8 bases short, with 11 bases between. The CDR3 DNA reads TGCGCCAGCAGCCAAGATCAGGGTAGGGATGAGCAGTTCTTC. Translated: CASSQDQGRDEQFF.

V is TRBV5-1 and J is TRBJ2-7, with a weak D call TRBD1 (6 bases). Germline lookup yields CDR1 SGHRS and CDR2 YFSETQ. Between the trimmed V and J ends, which lost 2 bases and 4 bases, there was a span of 25 bases. The CDR3 runs to 18 residues. CDR3 sequence (DNA): TGCGCCAGCAGCTTAGGCCTTAGGACAGCCGACGACCCTTACGAGCAGTACTTC. Translating it yields CASSLGLRTADDPYEQYF.

CDR3 sequence (DNA): TGTGCCTGGAGATTAGCGGGGGGGCACTACGAGCAGTACTTC. Its translation: CAWRLAGGHYEQYF. The V and J genes are TRBV30 and TRBJ2-7; 11 bases agree with TRBD2. This CDR3 region has 14 residues. Germline CDR1 and CDR2: GTSNPN and SVGIG (reference sequence). The junction had 4 bases not matched to a gene; V was cut back by 3 bases and J by 3 bases. The full variable domain, in which reference TRBV30 and TRBJ2-7 provide the parts outside the CDR3, is SQTIHQWPATLVQPVGSPLSLECTVEGTSNPNLYWYRQAAGRGLQLLFYSVGIGQISSEVPQNLSASRPQDRQFILSSKKLLLSDSGFYLCAWRLAGGHYEQYFGPGTRLTVT.

This clone occurred a few times. V and J are TRBV14 and TRBJ1-2; no reliable D call. With 1 base removed from V and 7 bases from J, the gap between germline ends came to 7 bases. The CDR3 extends over 12 amino acids. CDR1 is SGHDN, CDR2 FVKESK, per germline. The CDR3 region has the DNA TGTGCCAGCAGCCAAGTGGCGGGTGGCTACACCTTC. Translated: CASSQVAGGYTF.